These 3 T cell receptor beta chains were sequenced from one sample in a study of blood T cells in healthy people across ages. Using a J-beta primer mix together with a sample-barcoded 5' primer, a second PCR was run for roughly 6 to 11 cycles. MiXCR was run by TCRdb on the 5' RACE reads, yielding one entry per CDR3 protein. Among about 1.7 million distinct CDR3 sequences, over 25% were seen once, and the ten largest hold around 7.7%. The sequenced material came from blood. The source of these receptors is a woman aged 25 to 45 in good health.

This clonotype was detected once. This rearrangement joins TRBV20-1 to TRBJ2-5; D might be TRBD2 (5 bases). Trimming pared 1 base from V and 1 base from J, leaving 13 bases between. CDR3 size: 15 residues. Germline-derived CDR1 and CDR2 are DFQATT and SNEGSKA (reference sequence). CDR3: CSARGTSGFQETQYF. The DNA for the CDR3 is TGCAGTGCTAGAGGAACCAGCGGTTTCCAAGAGACCCAGTACTTC.

This clonotype has more than one count but fewer than ten. The chain joins TRBV5-1 to TRBJ2-3; D possibly matches TRBD1 or TRBD2 (6 bases each). The CDR3 consists of 14 residues. Trimming took off 2 bases at V and 6 bases at J, with 13 bases between the two ends. CDR1 is SGHRS and CDR2 is YFSETQ in the germline V gene. The CDR3 coding sequence is TGCGCCAGCAGCTTTACCGGGGGCGGCGATACGCAGTATTTT. This encodes CASSFTGGGDTQYF.

The J gene is TRBJ1-2, the V gene TRBV6-1; D uncertain. V shed 7 bases and J shed 5 bases, with 11 bases lying between them. The germline V gene encodes CDR1 MNHNS and CDR2 SASEGT. This CDR3 spans 12 amino acids. This CDR3 reads CASILGLYGYTF. CDR3 DNA: TGTGCCAGCATCCTTGGACTTTATGGCTACACCTTC.